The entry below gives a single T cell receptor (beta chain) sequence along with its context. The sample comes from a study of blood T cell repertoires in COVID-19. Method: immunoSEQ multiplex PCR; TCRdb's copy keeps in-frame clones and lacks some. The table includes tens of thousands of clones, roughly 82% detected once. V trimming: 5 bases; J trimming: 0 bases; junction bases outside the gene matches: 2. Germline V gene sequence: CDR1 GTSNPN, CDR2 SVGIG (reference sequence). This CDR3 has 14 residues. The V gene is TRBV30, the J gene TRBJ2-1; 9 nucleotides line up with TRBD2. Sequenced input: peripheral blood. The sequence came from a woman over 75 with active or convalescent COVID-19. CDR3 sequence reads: CAWLAGFSYNEQFF. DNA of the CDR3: TGTGCCTGGCTAGCGGGGTTCTCCTACAATGAGCAGTTCTTC. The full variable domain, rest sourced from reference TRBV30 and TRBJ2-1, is SQTIHQWPATLVQPVGSPLSLECTVEGTSNPNLYWYRQAAGRGLQLLFYSVGIGQISSEVPQNLSASRPQDRQFILSSKKLLLSDSGFYLCAWLAGFSYNEQFFGPGTRLTVL.